The next 15 T cell receptor beta chains were all read from a single sample in a study of blood T cell repertoires in COVID-19. Method: immunoSEQ multiplex PCR; TCRdb's copy keeps in-frame clones and lacks some. The sample lists fewer than 400,000 clones, 85% to 90% seen once, with 10% in the top ten. The sample consisted of PBMCs or T cells enriched from blood (not recorded which). These receptors came from a woman aged 50 to 60 who had recovered from COVID-19.

CDR3 bases: TGTGCCAGCAGCTTAGCGGGGGGGCCGGCAGAGACCCAGTACTTC. Translated, it gives CASSLAGGPAETQYF. The chain is built from TRBV7-8 and TRBJ2-5, with D perhaps TRBD2 (7 bases). The CDR3 totals 15 residues. With 0 bases removed from V and 4 bases from J, the gap between germline ends came to 12 bases. CDR1 and CDR2 (germline): SGHVS, FQNEAQ.

The chain couples TRBV11-2 to TRBJ2-5; maybe TRBD2 (6 bases). Germline CDR1 is SGHAT and CDR2 is FQNNGV. V shed 5 bases and J shed 5 bases, with 12 bases lying between them. This CDR3 has 13 residues. CDR3 protein: CASSTRDFETQYF. The CDR3 region has the DNA TGTGCCAGCAGCACCCGGGACTTCGAGACCCAGTACTTC.

This chain connects TRBV18 to TRBJ1-2; D is perhaps TRBD1 (6 bases). The CDR3 is 14 residues long. The ends were cut back, 4 bases at V and 8 bases at J, with 17 bases in the middle. Germline V CDR1 and CDR2: KGHSH, LQKENI. CDR3 in amino acids: CASSLDRSSFGYTF. Written as DNA, the CDR3 is TGTGCCAGCTCACTGGACAGATCCTCCTTCGGCTACACCTTC. The whole variable domain, remainder taken from reference TRBV18 and TRBJ1-2, is NAGVMQNPRHLVRRRGQEARLRCSPMKGHSHVYWYRQLPEEGLKFMVYLQKENIIDESGMPKERFSAEFPKEGPSILRIQQVVRGDSAAYFCASSLDRSSFGYTFGSGTRLTVV.

This chain uses TRBV5-1 with TRBJ1-3, with TRBD1 matching over 9 bases. Germline V gene sequence: CDR1 SGHRS, CDR2 YFSETQ. The CDR3 is 17 amino acids. The V gene end was trimmed by 5 bases and the J gene end by 1 base; junction bases not matched to a gene: 10. CDR3 nucleotide sequence: TGCGCCAGCAGTTCAGTCGGACAGGGGCTTTCTGGAAACACCATATATTTT. This sequence encodes CASSSVGQGLSGNTIYF. The variable domain in full, completed from reference TRBV5-1 and TRBJ1-3, reads KAGVTQTPRYLIKTRGQQVTLSCSPISGHRSVSWYQQTPGQGLQFLFEYFSETQRNKGNFPGRFSGRQFSNSRSEMNVSTLELGDSALYLCASSSVGQGLSGNTIYFGEGSWLTVV.

V gene TRBV2 combines with J gene TRBJ2-5, with a possible D match to TRBD1 (6 bases). The V gene's germline CDR1 is SNHLY and CDR2 FYNNEI. With 7 bases removed from V and 2 bases from J, the gap between germline ends came to 17 bases. The CDR3 is 15 residues long. CDR3 loop: CASTFVGRGQETQYF. The DNA for the CDR3 is TGTGCCAGCACGTTTGTGGGAAGGGGGCAAGAGACCCAGTACTTC.

The rearrangement joins TRBV3-1 (or the pseudogene TRBV3-2) to TRBJ1-2; TRBD1 aligns across 9 bases. The CDR3 runs to 14 residues. Germline CDR1 is LGHDT and CDR2 is YNNKEL (reference sequence). V lost 7 bases and J lost 4; bases outside the gene matches: 7. For the CDR3, the DNA is TGTGCCAGCACCTTTACAGGGGGCGGCTATGGCTACACCTTC. Amino acids: CASTFTGGGYGYTF.

The gene calls are TRBV18 and TRBJ1-4, with D hard to call. Germline V gene lookup returns CDR1 KGHSH and CDR2 LQKENI. This CDR3 has 13 residues. Trimming removed 0 bases from V and 4 bases from J, with 3 bases in between. The CDR3 DNA is TGTGCCAGCTCACCACCCAATAATGAAAAACTGTTTTTT. Residues: CASSPPNNEKLFF. Full variable domain (outside the CDR3, taken from reference TRBV18 and TRBJ1-4): NAGVMQNPRHLVRRRGQEARLRCSPMKGHSHVYWYRQLPEEGLKFMVYLQKENIIDESGMPKERFSAEFPKEGPSILRIQQVVRGDSAAYFCASSPPNNEKLFFGSGTQLSVL.

This chain joins TRBV6-2 or TRBV6-3 and TRBJ1-2, with 7 nucleotides matching TRBD1. The CDR3 covers 15 residues. Germline V lookup: CDR1 MNHEY, CDR2 SVGEGT. After removal of 5 bases from V and 4 bases from J, the junction contained 10 bases not matched to a gene. CDR3 residues: CASSPRIGQAYGYTF. CDR3 bases: TGTGCCAGCAGTCCCCGGATAGGACAGGCCTATGGCTACACCTTC.

The chain links TRBV7-2 to TRBJ2-2; D is ambiguous. Per germline, CDR1 SGHTA and CDR2 FQGNSA. V was shortened by 6 bases and J by 3 bases, with 11 bases between the two germline ends. The CDR3 extends over 14 amino acids. DNA for the CDR3: TGTGCCAGCAGTCCCGTCTCAGACACCGGGGAGCTGTTTTTT. It is translated as CASSPVSDTGELFF. Full variable domain (missing parts from reference TRBV7-2 and TRBJ2-2): GAGVSQSPSNKVTEKGKDVELRCDPISGHTALYWYRQSLGQGLEFLIYFQGNSAPDKSGLPSDRFSAERTGGSVSTLTIQRTQQEDSAVYLCASSPVSDTGELFFGEGSRLTVL.

V and J are TRBV18 and TRBJ1-2; tentatively, D is TRBD1 (6 bases). From germline, CDR1 is KGHSH and CDR2 LQKENI. V gave up 4 bases and J gave up 8 bases, with 23 bases separating them. CDR3 size: 16 residues. The CDR3 nucleotides are TGTGCCAGCTCACAAGCCGTCGGGCAGGGGTCTTGGGGCTACACCTTC. Its translation is CASSQAVGQGSWGYTF.

The V and J genes are TRBV6-2 or TRBV6-3 and TRBJ2-1; 9 positions agree with TRBD2. This CDR3 contains 14 residues. Per the germline V gene, CDR1 is MNHEY and CDR2 is SVGEGT. With V trimmed by 7 bases and J by 4 bases, 5 bases remained unmatched. CDR3 in amino acids: CASNPTSGYNEQFF. In DNA, the CDR3 is TGTGCCAGCAACCCGACTAGCGGATACAATGAGCAGTTCTTC.

In its sample, this clone was seen once. The J gene is TRBJ1-4, the V gene TRBV9; D not certain. The germline V gene has CDR1 SGDLS and CDR2 YYNGEE. V shed 0 bases and J shed 3 bases, with 9 bases lying between them. This CDR3 contains 15 residues. CDR3 amino acids: CASSVEGEANEKLFF. The CDR3 nucleotides read TGTGCCAGCAGCGTAGAGGGAGAGGCTAATGAAAAACTGTTTTTT.

The V gene is TRBV27, the J gene TRBJ1-1, with D maybe TRBD1 (6 bases). Trimming left V 3 bases short and J 2 bases short, with 19 bases between. CDR3 length: 17 residues. Germline V CDR1 and CDR2: MNHEY, SMNVEV (reference sequence). CDR3 loop: CASSFMPNRDTNTEAFF. CDR3 in DNA: TGTGCCAGCAGTTTTATGCCGAACCGGGACACCAACACTGAAGCTTTCTTT.

The chain couples TRBV27 to TRBJ2-1; TRBD1 matches 8 bases. The CDR3 is 17 amino acids. CDR1 and CDR2 from the germline V gene are MNHEY and SMNVEV (reference sequence). V was pared by 5 bases and J by 4 bases, with 13 bases of the junction left unmatched. The CDR3 reads CASSPPFGTGQYNEQFF. In nucleotides, the CDR3 is TGTGCCAGCAGTCCACCGTTTGGGACAGGACAGTACAATGAGCAGTTCTTC.

V is TRBV30 and J is TRBJ1-3, with TRBD1 matching 8 bases. The CDR3 runs 18 residues. Germline CDR1 is GTSNPN and CDR2 is SVGIG (reference sequence). V trimming: 5 bases; J trimming: 4 bases; junction bases outside the gene matches: 19. The CDR3 nucleotides read TGTGCCTGGTCCCCACGAGGACAGGGTATTTTCGCCGGAAACACCATATATTTT. Translated: CAWSPRGQGIFAGNTIYF. The full variable domain, with the rest looked up from reference TRBV30 and TRBJ1-3, is SQTIHQWPATLVQPVGSPLSLECTVEGTSNPNLYWYRQAAGRGLQLLFYSVGIGQISSEVPQNLSASRPQDRQFILSSKKLLLSDSGFYLCAWSPRGQGIFAGNTIYFGEGSWLTVV.